The clone carrying this T cell receptor beta chain was picked up a small number of times. The antigen remains unidentified. From the RT-PCR reads, TCRdb called clonotypes with MiXCR, one entry per CDR3 protein. The data contain 500,000 to 600,000 distinct CDR3 sequences, 7.5% to 8.5% of them singletons. The sample originates from a study of response to subunit inactivated influenza vaccine. V shed 3 bases, J shed 5 bases, and the junction held 7 bases outside the gene matches. The CDR3 loop spans 15 amino acids. Germline CDR1 and CDR2: LNHNV and YYDKDF (reference sequence). Points from the study as a whole: That few new T cells are recruited by each seasonal influenza vaccination was the authors' suggestion.

The receptor's source is a man between 45 and 75 years old who received an inactivated influenza vaccine. This chain links TRBV15 with TRBJ2-5; 9 bases agree with TRBD1. The sequenced sample was PBMCs from blood, obtained approximately 25 months after vaccination. CDR3 sequence reads: CATSRQDRGGETQYF. CDR3 nucleotides: TGTGCCACCAGCAGGCAGGACAGGGGCGGCGAGACCCAGTACTTC.